These T cell receptor beta chains were read from a single sample in a study of blood T cell repertoires in COVID-19. Sequencing was performed with immunoSEQ multiplex PCR; in TCRdb, only in-frame clones are kept and a portion is missing. The repertoire holds under 400,000 clones, with about 90% as singletons. The specimen sequenced was peripheral blood. The receptors stem from a woman aged 25 to 45 with COVID-19, enrolled during active disease. Both conserved end residues are part of each CDR3. Fields, in order: CDR3 DNA, CDR3 protein, clone size, J gene, V gene, D gene. A D gene is named only where the DNA matches it firmly. A clone size is listed for some rows: how often the clone was seen (once, few, many), or a class if it is expanded.

CDR3 DNA: TGTGCCAGCAGCGTAGACCCCGGGACAGATGAAGCTTTCTTT
CDR3 protein: CASSVDPGTDEAFF
clone size: .
J gene: TRBJ1-1
V gene: TRBV9
D gene: TRBD1

CDR3 DNA: TGCAGCCTCGGGACTAGTGGAGGGGAGACCCAGTACTTC
CDR3 protein: CSLGTSGGETQYF
clone size: .
J gene: TRBJ2-5
V gene: TRBV29-1
D gene: TRBD2

CDR3 DNA: TGTGCCTGTAGGACAGGGGGCGCGAATGGCTACACCTTC
CDR3 protein: CACRTGGANGYTF
clone size: .
J gene: TRBJ1-2
V gene: TRBV30
D gene: TRBD1

CDR3 DNA: TGTGCCAGCAGCCCACTAGCGGGAGGGGCCGGGGAGCTGTTTTTT
CDR3 protein: CASSPLAGGAGELFF
clone size: .
J gene: TRBJ2-2
V gene: TRBV11-2
D gene: TRBD2

CDR3 DNA: TGCGCCAGCAGCCAAGGGTACCCGGGACAGTCGTACAATGAGCAGTTCTTC
CDR3 protein: CASSQGYPGQSYNEQFF
clone size: .
J gene: TRBJ2-1
V gene: TRBV4-3
D gene: TRBD1

CDR3 DNA: TGTGCCAGCAGCCAAGAGGGACAGGGATTGCATGAAAAACTGTTTTTT
CDR3 protein: CASSQEGQGLHEKLFF
clone size: once
J gene: TRBJ1-4
V gene: TRBV4-2
D gene: TRBD1

CDR3 DNA: TGTGCCACCAGTGATACGGACAGGGGGCGCCCAAACACCGGGGAGCTGTTTTTT
CDR3 protein: CATSDTDRGRPNTGELFF
clone size: .
J gene: TRBJ2-2
V gene: TRBV24-1
D gene: TRBD1

CDR3 DNA: TGTGCCAGCGCCTCCGCGGTGGACTATGGCTACACCTTC
CDR3 protein: CASASAVDYGYTF
clone size: .
J gene: TRBJ1-2
V gene: TRBV28
D gene: .

CDR3 DNA: TGTGCCAGCAGGCCCGCAGGGGGTTGGTTGGAAGAGCAGTTCTTC
CDR3 protein: CASRPAGGWLEEQFF
clone size: .
J gene: TRBJ2-1
V gene: TRBV11-1
D gene: TRBD1

CDR3 DNA: TGCAGCGTTCGGACAGGTACCTACGAGCAGTACTTC
CDR3 protein: CSVRTGTYEQYF
clone size: .
J gene: TRBJ2-7
V gene: TRBV29-1
D gene: TRBD1

CDR3 DNA: TGTGCCAGCAGAGCGGGTGAGCAGTTCTTC
CDR3 protein: CASRAGEQFF
clone size: once
J gene: TRBJ2-1
V gene: TRBV6-5
D gene: .

CDR3 DNA: TGTGCCAGCAGTGCAGGTCCTAACTATGGCTACACCTTC
CDR3 protein: CASSAGPNYGYTF
clone size: few
J gene: TRBJ1-2
V gene: TRBV28
D gene: .

CDR3 DNA: TGTGCCAGCAGCCCAGGGGCGGGACAGGGCACATACGAGCAGTACTTC
CDR3 protein: CASSPGAGQGTYEQYF
clone size: few
J gene: TRBJ2-7
V gene: TRBV5-4
D gene: TRBD1

CDR3 DNA: TGTGCCAGCAGATCGACTAGCGGGCAGGGCGAGCAGTACTTC
CDR3 protein: CASRSTSGQGEQYF
clone size: .
J gene: TRBJ2-7
V gene: TRBV5-4
D gene: TRBD2